These 2 T cell receptor beta chains share one sample of origin, sequenced in a study of primary melanoma T cells and metastatic recurrence. Assay: immunoSEQ multiplex PCR; the TCRdb copy retains only in-frame clones and omits some. The table lists several hundred clones, roughly 80% of them singletons. The source material was melanoma tumor tissue. The source is a human donor with melanoma.

The rearrangement joins TRBV6-8 to TRBJ1-2; D is unresolved. The CDR3 contains 13 residues. CDR1 and CDR2 (germline): MNHGY, SAAAGT. The V and J ends lost 3 bases and 8 bases respectively, with 13 bases between them. The CDR3 DNA is TGTGCCAGCAGTTATTTTAAGGAGTCGGGCTACACCTTC. It codes for CASSYFKESGYTF.

This clone is large (0.1 to 1%) by share. The chain joins TRBV11-3 to TRBJ2-3; TRBD2 matches 10 bases. The CDR3 runs to 15 residues. J lost 1 base, V lost 5 bases, and 3 bases had no gene match. The germline V gene has CDR1 SGHNT and CDR2 YENEEA. CDR3 loop: CASSLLAGRTDTQYF. CDR3 nucleotides: TGTGCCAGCAGCCTACTAGCGGGGCGCACAGATACGCAGTATTTT.